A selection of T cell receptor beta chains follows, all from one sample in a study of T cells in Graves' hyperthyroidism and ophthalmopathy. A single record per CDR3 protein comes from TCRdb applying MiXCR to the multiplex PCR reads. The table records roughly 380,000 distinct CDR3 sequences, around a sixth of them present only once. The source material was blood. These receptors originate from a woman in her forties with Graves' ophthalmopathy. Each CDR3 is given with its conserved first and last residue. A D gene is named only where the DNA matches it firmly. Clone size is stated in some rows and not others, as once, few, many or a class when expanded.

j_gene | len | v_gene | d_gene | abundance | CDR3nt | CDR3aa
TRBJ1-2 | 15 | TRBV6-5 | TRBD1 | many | TGTGCCAGCAGTTACTTCGTGGACAGGAACTATGGCTACACCTTC | CASSYFVDRNYGYTF
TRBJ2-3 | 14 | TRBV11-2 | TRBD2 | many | TGTGCCAGCAGCTCCAGCGGGAGGGTCGATACGCAGTATTTT | CASSSSGRVDTQYF
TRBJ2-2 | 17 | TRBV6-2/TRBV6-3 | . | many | TGTGCCAGCAGTTACTCGAAGCAGAGCCCTGGTACCGGGGAGCTGTTTTTT | CASSYSKQSPGTGELFF
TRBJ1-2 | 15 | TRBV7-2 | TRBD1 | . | TGTGCCAGCAGCCGCACAGGGGACCCTAACTATGGCTACACCTTC | CASSRTGDPNYGYTF
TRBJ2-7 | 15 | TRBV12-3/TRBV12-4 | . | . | TGTGCCAGCAGTTTCAGAGGGGGAGATTCGGACGAGCAGTACTTC | CASSFRGGDSDEQYF
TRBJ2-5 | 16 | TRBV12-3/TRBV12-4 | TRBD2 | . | TGTGCCAGCAGCCTCACGGGGACTAGCGGGACTGAGACCCAGTACTTC | CASSLTGTSGTETQYF
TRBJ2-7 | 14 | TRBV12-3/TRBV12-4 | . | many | TGTGCCAGCACCTCTAGCGTGAGCTCCTACGAGCAGTACTTC | CASTSSVSSYEQYF
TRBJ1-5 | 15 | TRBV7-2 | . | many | TGTGCCAGCAGCTTATCGGGCCTCCCGAATCAGCCCCAGCATTTT | CASSLSGLPNQPQHF
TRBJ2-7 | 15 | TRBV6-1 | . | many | TGTGCCAGCAGCCTCACGGGCACAGCGGCCCACGAGCAGTACTTC | CASSLTGTAAHEQYF
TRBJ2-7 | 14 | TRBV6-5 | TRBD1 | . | TGTGCCAGCACTTACAGGACAGGGAAAAACGAGCAGTACTTC | CASTYRTGKNEQYF
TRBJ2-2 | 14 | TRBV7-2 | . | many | TGTGCCAGCAGCTTAGCAGACTACACCGGGGAGCTGTTTTTT | CASSLADYTGELFF
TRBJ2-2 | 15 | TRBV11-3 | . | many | TGTGCCAGCAGCTCAGGGTCGGCGGACACCGGGGAGCTGTTTTTT | CASSSGSADTGELFF
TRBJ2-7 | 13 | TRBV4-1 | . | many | TGCGCCAGCAGCCAAGACAGCGCCTACGAGCAGTACTTC | CASSQDSAYEQYF
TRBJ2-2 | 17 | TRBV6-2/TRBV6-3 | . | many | TGTGCCAGCAGTTACGTGGCCCTCACCTCCCAGGGCGGGGAGCTGTTTTTT | CASSYVALTSQGGELFF
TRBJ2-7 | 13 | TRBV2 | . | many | TGTGCCAGCAGGGAGGGACAGACCAGCGAGCAGTACTTC | CASREGQTSEQYF
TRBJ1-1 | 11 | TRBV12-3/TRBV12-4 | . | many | TGTGCCAGCAGTGGGGGGGGGGAAGCTTTCTTT | CASSGGGEAFF
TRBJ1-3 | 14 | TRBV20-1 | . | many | TGCAGTGCTCTAAGCTGGAACTCTGGAAACACCATATATTTT | CSALSWNSGNTIYF
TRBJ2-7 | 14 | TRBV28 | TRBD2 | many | TGTGCCGGAAGTAGCGGGAGAAGCTCCTACGAGCAGTACTTC | CAGSSGRSSYEQYF
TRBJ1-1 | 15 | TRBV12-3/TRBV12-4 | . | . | TGTGCCAGCAGTTTGAGTATTGGAGGGAACACTGAAGCTTTCTTT | CASSLSIGGNTEAFF
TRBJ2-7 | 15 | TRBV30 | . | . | TGTGCCTCCATGGGGGGTGGGTACCGTGTCGACGAGCAGTACTTC | CASMGGGYRVDEQYF
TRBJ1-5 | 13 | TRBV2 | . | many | TGTGCCAGCATGCAGAGTAGCAATCAGCCCCAGCATTTT | CASMQSSNQPQHF
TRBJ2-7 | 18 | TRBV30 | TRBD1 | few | TGTTCCTGGACCCCCACGACAGGGGGACGGTTCAATCCCTACGAGCAGTACTTC | CSWTPTTGGRFNPYEQYF
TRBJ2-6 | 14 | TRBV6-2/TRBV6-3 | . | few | TGTGCCAGCACCCAGGGAGCTGGGGCCAACGTCCTGACTTTC | CASTQGAGANVLTF
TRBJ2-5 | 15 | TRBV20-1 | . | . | TGCAGTGCTAGACCCCGGAGGGGGGCTGAAGAGACCCAGTACTTC | CSARPRRGAEETQYF
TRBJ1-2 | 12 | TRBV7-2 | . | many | TGTGCCAGCAGGGGGGCGGGATATGGCTACACCTTC | CASRGAGYGYTF
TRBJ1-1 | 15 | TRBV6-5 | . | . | TGTGCCAGCAGTTACACAAGCTCGTTGAACACTGAAGCTTGCTTT | CASSYTSSLNTEACF
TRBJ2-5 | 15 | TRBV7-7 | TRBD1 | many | TGTGCTAGCAGCGCCGACAGGGCCCCTGGGCTGACCCAGTACTTC | CASSADRAPGLTQYF
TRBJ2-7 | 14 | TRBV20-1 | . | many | TGCAGTGCTAGAGCGACGGACAGCTCCTACGAGCAGTACTTC | CSARATDSSYEQYF
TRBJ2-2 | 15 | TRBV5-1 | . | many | TGCGCCAGCAGCTACGGGGGTCCCCACACCGGGGAGCTGTTTTTT | CASSYGGPHTGELFF
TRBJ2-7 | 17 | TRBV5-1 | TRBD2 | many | TGCGCCAGCAGCGCGGGACTAGCGGGAAGTATATTCTACGAGCAGTACTTC | CASSAGLAGSIFYEQYF
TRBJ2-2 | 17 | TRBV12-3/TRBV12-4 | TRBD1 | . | TGTGCCAGCAGTTTCGGGACAGGGGTACTAAGCACCGGGGAGCTGTTTTTT | CASSFGTGVLSTGELFF
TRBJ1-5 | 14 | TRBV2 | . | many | TGTGCCAGCAGTGAAAAGGCGCTTCATCAGCCCCAGCATTTT | CASSEKALHQPQHF
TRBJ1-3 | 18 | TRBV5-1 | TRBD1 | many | TGCGCCAGCAAGCCGGGATCGGCCGGGACAGGGTCTGGAAACACCATATATTTT | CASKPGSAGTGSGNTIYF
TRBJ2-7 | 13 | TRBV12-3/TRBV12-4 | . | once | TGTGCCAGCAGTTTCAAACGGTACTACGAGCAGTCCTTC | CASSFKRYYEQSF
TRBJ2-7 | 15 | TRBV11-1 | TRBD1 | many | TGTGCCAGCAGCTCCACCGGGACAGGCCCCTACGAGCAGTACTTC | CASSSTGTGPYEQYF
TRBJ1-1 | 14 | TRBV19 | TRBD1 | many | TGTGCCAGTAGCACAGGGGGATCGAACACTGAAGCTTTCTTT | CASSTGGSNTEAFF
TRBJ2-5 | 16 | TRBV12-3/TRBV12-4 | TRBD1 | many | TGTGCCAGCAGCCAAGGGACAGGGGGCAGGGGGGAGACCCAGTACTTC | CASSQGTGGRGETQYF
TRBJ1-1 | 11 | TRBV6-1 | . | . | TGTGCCAGCAGGTTCGGGGGCAATGCTTTCTTT | CASRFGGNAFF
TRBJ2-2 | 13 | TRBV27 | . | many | TGTGCCAGCAGTTTCCAGGGGTTCGGGGAGCTGTTTTTT | CASSFQGFGELFF
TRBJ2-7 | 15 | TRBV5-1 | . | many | TGCGCCAGCAGCCGGGGGACGACCTCTACCGCCGAGCAGTACTTC | CASSRGTTSTAEQYF
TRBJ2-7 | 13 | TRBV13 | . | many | TGTGCCAGCAGCTTAGCTAGCGTTTACGAGCAGTACTTC | CASSLASVYEQYF
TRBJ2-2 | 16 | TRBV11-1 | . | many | TGTGCCAGCAGCCCGGTGGCCGGGTGGGTCACCGGGGAGCTGTTTTTT | CASSPVAGWVTGELFF
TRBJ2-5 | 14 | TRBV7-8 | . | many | TGTGCCAGCAGCCTGACAGAGTTCCAAGAGACCCAGTACTTC | CASSLTEFQETQYF
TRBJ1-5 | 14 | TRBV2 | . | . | TGTGCCAGCAGGGACGGAAATAGCAATCAGCCCCAGCATTTT | CASRDGNSNQPQHF
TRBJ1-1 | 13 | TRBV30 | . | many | TGTGCCTGGATCGGAGGGGGGAGGACTGAAGCTTTCTTT | CAWIGGGRTEAFF
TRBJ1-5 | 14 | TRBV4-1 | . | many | TGCGCCAGCAGCCTACAGCTTAGCAATCAGCCCCAGCATTTT | CASSLQLSNQPQHF
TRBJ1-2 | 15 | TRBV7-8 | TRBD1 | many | TGTGCCAGCAGTCCTACCCCCACCGGACAGGGAGGCTACACCTTC | CASSPTPTGQGGYTF
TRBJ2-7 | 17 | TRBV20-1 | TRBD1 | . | TGCAGTGCACAAAACGCCCTTTCAGGGGGCGCTTCCCACGAGCAGTACTTC | CSAQNALSGGASHEQYF
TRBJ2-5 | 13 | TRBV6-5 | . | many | TGTGCCAGCAGACCCGGGACCCAAGAGACCCAGTACTTC | CASRPGTQETQYF